This TCR beta chain is drawn from a study of cytomegalovirus exposure and HLA in healthy donors. In the study overall: The Caucasian-associated ancestry cluster held roughly 84% of a few hundred genotyped donors.

Primers: 60 Vbeta forward and 13 Jbeta reverse. Here immunoSEQ multiplex PCR was the method, and the copy in TCRdb shows in-frame clones only, minus some. This sample has around 100,000 clones, with 82% found just once. The CDR3 extends over 12 amino acids. V lost 9 bases, J lost 4 bases, and 5 bases stayed unmatched. Germline V gives CDR1 SGHRS, CDR2 YFSETQ. The chain recombines TRBV5-1 with TRBJ2-3; 7 bases align to TRBD1. This receptor was taken from a man aged 25 to 45 in good health and CMV-seropositive. Input material: PBMCs. The CDR3 sequence: CATSGGPDTQYF. Written as DNA, the CDR3 is TGCGCCACCTCAGGGGGTCCAGATACGCAGTATTTT.